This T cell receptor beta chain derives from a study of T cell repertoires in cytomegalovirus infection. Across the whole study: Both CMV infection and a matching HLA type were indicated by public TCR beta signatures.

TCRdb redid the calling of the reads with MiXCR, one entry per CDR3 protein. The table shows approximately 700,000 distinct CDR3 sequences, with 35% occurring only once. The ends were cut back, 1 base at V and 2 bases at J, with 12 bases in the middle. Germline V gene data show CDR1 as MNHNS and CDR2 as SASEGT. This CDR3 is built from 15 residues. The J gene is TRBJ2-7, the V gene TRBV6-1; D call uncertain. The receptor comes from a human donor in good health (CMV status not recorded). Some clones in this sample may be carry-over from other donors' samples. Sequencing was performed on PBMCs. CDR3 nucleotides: TGTGCCAGCAGTGAAGACCCAGGCCGCACCTACGAGCAGTACTTC. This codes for CASSEDPGRTYEQYF.